These T cell receptor beta chains were read from a single sample in a study of blood T cell repertoires in COVID-19. Measured with immunoSEQ multiplex PCR; TCRdb has only the in-frame clones, and not every one. The sample gives under 170,000 clones, 84% of which show up once; 2.2% is in the top ten. The material sequenced was peripheral blood. The receptors originated from a man in his sixties or seventies with acute or convalescent COVID-19. Each CDR3 is given with its conserved first and last residue. D genes are given only for firm matches. A row's size may be missing; if present it is once, few, many or a size class.

J gene	V gene	clone size	D gene	CDR3 protein	CDR3 DNA
TRBJ1-6	TRBV28	.	TRBD1	CASSYPGQGYSPLHF	TGTGCCAGCAGTTATCCGGGACAGGGCTATTCACCCCTCCACTTT
TRBJ2-7	TRBV5-1	once	TRBD1	CASSGDREGEQYF	TGCGCCAGCAGCGGGGACAGGGAAGGGGAGCAGTACTTC
TRBJ1-6	TRBV2	few	.	CAGNVAPNSPLHF	TGTGCCGGTAACGTGGCCCCCAATTCACCCCTCCACTTT
TRBJ1-6	TRBV9	few	TRBD1	CASSRGQVDSYNSPLHF	TGTGCCAGCAGCCGCGGACAGGTCGACTCCTATAATTCACCCCTCCACTTT
TRBJ2-1	TRBV5-4	.	.	CASLSRRGSYNEQFF	TGTGCCAGCCTGTCCCGGAGGGGCTCCTACAATGAGCAGTTCTTC
TRBJ2-3	TRBV5-1	.	TRBD2	CASSPGLVVDTQYF	TGCGCCAGCAGCCCCGGACTAGTAGTAGATACGCAGTATTTT
TRBJ2-3	TRBV5-4	.	TRBD2	CASSLVIAGGLTDTQYF	TGTGCCAGCAGCTTGGTGATAGCGGGGGGCCTCACAGATACGCAGTATTTT
TRBJ2-7	TRBV5-4	.	TRBD1	CASSLALGQGALDEQYF	TGTGCCAGCAGCTTGGCTCTAGGACAGGGGGCTTTGGATGAGCAGTACTTC
TRBJ1-4	TRBV21-1	once	.	CASPDRTLEKLFF	TGTGCCAGCCCGGACAGGACGCTAGAAAAACTGTTTTTT
TRBJ1-4	TRBV30	.	.	CAWGKGLELFF	TGTGCCTGGGGGAAGGGGCTGGAACTGTTTTTT
TRBJ2-3	TRBV6-5	.	.	CASRGQDGTDTQYF	TGTGCCAGCAGGGGGCAAGATGGCACAGATACGCAGTATTTT
TRBJ2-7	TRBV5-8	.	TRBD1	CASGDRDYEQYF	TGTGCCAGCGGGGACAGGGACTACGAGCAGTACTTC
TRBJ2-5	TRBV9	once	TRBD2	CASSVATMGGGGQETQYF	TGTGCCAGCAGCGTAGCTACGATGGGCGGGGGGGGTCAAGAGACCCAGTACTTC
TRBJ1-1	TRBV2	.	TRBD1	CASSEDRRADTEAFF	TGTGCCAGCAGTGAGGACAGGCGTGCCGACACTGAAGCTTTCTTT
TRBJ2-7	TRBV3-1/TRBV3-2	.	TRBD2	CASSKGLAGSYEQYF	TGTGCCAGCAGCAAGGGACTAGCGGGATCCTACGAGCAGTACTTC
TRBJ1-5	TRBV19	.	TRBD1	CASRDRGLQPQHF	TGTGCCAGTAGGGACAGGGGGCTTCAGCCCCAGCATTTT
TRBJ2-1	TRBV3-1/TRBV3-2	.	.	CASSQDISDGNEQFF	TGTGCCAGCAGCCAAGATATCTCAGATGGCAATGAGCAGTTCTTC
TRBJ1-2	TRBV19	.	.	CASRTPDSPNYGYTF	TGTGCCAGTAGGACCCCGGACAGCCCCAACTATGGCTACACCTTC
TRBJ2-1	TRBV9	many	.	CASSGGAYGNEQFF	TGTGCCAGCTCTGGGGGGGCCTATGGGAATGAGCAGTTCTTC
TRBJ1-3	TRBV11-2	.	.	CASSLEGPGNF	TGTGCCAGCAGCTTAGAGGGGCCTGGAAATTTT
TRBJ1-6	TRBV7-9	.	.	CASRLGGDAGFSPLHF	TGTGCCAGCCGGCTAGGGGGGGATGCTGGGTTTTCACCCCTCCACTTT
TRBJ1-5	TRBV5-1	.	.	CASSMDGNQPQHF	TGCGCCAGCAGCATGGACGGGAATCAGCCCCAGCATTTT
TRBJ2-5	TRBV10-1	.	.	CASSESEADQETQYF	TGCGCCAGCAGTGAGTCGGAGGCGGACCAAGAGACCCAGTACTTC
TRBJ2-2	TRBV4-1	.	TRBD2	CASSQDLTSGTNTGELFF	TGCGCCAGCAGCCAGGACCTGACTAGCGGAACGAACACCGGGGAGCTGTTTTTT
TRBJ1-4	TRBV28	.	.	CASSPAGEANEKLFF	TGTGCCAGCAGTCCGGCCGGCGAGGCTAATGAAAAACTGTTTTTT
TRBJ2-5	TRBV15	.	.	CATSRETEETQYF	TGTGCCACCAGCAGAGAGACAGAAGAGACCCAGTACTTC
TRBJ2-2	TRBV19	.	TRBD2	CASSIVPLAGVIGELFF	TGTGCCAGTAGTATAGTCCCCCTAGCGGGGGTAATCGGGGAGCTGTTTTTT
TRBJ2-4	TRBV27	.	TRBD2	CASSRSGGAMSIQYF	TGTGCCAGCAGTCGTAGCGGGGGGGCAATGAGCATTCAGTACTTC
TRBJ1-5	TRBV5-6	many	.	CASSFAYEVGQPQHF	TGTGCCAGCAGCTTTGCATACGAGGTTGGTCAGCCCCAGCATTTT
TRBJ2-3	TRBV3-1/TRBV3-2	few	.	CASSQDLEARGRQYF	TGTGCCAGCAGCCAAGATTTAGAGGCGCGCGGTAGGCAGTATTTT
TRBJ1-3	TRBV7-6	.	TRBD1	CASSLGQGLSGNTIYF	TGTGCCAGCAGCTTGGGACAGGGTCTCTCTGGAAACACCATATATTTT
TRBJ1-5	TRBV6-2/TRBV6-3	.	.	CASSYLQPNQPQHF	TGTGCCAGCAGTTACTTACAGCCCAATCAGCCCCAGCATTTT
TRBJ1-1	TRBV3-1/TRBV3-2	.	.	CASSRNRVNTEAFF	TGTGCCAGCAGCCGGAACAGGGTGAACACTGAAGCTTTCTTT
TRBJ1-6	TRBV5-8	.	.	CASTPWASPLHF	TGTGCCAGCACCCCCTGGGCTTCACCCCTCCACTTT
TRBJ2-6	TRBV6-5	.	.	CASSYLKTGSTNVLTF	TGTGCCAGCAGTTACTTGAAGACAGGTTCGACCAACGTCCTGACTTTC
TRBJ2-7	TRBV27	.	TRBD2	CASSHVTSGSFYEQYF	TGTGCCAGCAGTCATGTGACTAGCGGAAGCTTCTACGAGCAGTACTTC
TRBJ1-5	TRBV6-5	.	.	CASIFVEGYQPQHF	TGTGCCAGCATTTTCGTGGAGGGTTATCAGCCCCAGCATTTT
TRBJ1-2	TRBV21-1	.	.	CASSTPEGNYGYTF	TGTGCCAGCAGCACCCCTGAGGGTAACTATGGCTACACCTTC
TRBJ2-7	TRBV6-1	many	TRBD1	CASSEAGPWTGDYYEQYF	TGTGCCAGCAGTGAAGCGGGCCCTTGGACAGGCGATTACTACGAGCAGTACTTC
TRBJ2-7	TRBV3-1/TRBV3-2	.	.	CASSQPLDEAYEQYF	TGTGCCAGCAGCCAACCTCTCGACGAGGCTTACGAGCAGTACTTC
TRBJ1-1	TRBV4-1	.	TRBD1	CASSRGPDREATEAFF	TGCGCCAGCAGCCGAGGCCCGGACAGGGAGGCCACTGAAGCTTTCTTT
TRBJ1-1	TRBV5-6	.	TRBD1	CASSRTGGTEAFF	TGTGCCAGCAGCAGGACAGGGGGGACTGAAGCTTTCTTT
TRBJ2-3	TRBV11-3	few	.	CASSLRQSGLDTQYF	TGTGCCAGCAGCTTACGACAGTCAGGCCTAGATACGCAGTATTTT
TRBJ1-1	TRBV27	.	TRBD1	CASSSSGTENTEAFF	TGTGCCAGCAGTTCCTCCGGGACAGAGAACACTGAAGCTTTCTTT
TRBJ2-3	TRBV3-1/TRBV3-2	.	TRBD2	CASSQGLGGWFADTQYF	TGTGCCAGCAGCCAAGGTCTGGGGGGGTGGTTCGCAGATACGCAGTATTTT
TRBJ2-7	TRBV6-6	.	.	CASSFDRPYEQYF	TGTGCCAGCAGTTTCGACAGACCCTACGAGCAGTACTTC